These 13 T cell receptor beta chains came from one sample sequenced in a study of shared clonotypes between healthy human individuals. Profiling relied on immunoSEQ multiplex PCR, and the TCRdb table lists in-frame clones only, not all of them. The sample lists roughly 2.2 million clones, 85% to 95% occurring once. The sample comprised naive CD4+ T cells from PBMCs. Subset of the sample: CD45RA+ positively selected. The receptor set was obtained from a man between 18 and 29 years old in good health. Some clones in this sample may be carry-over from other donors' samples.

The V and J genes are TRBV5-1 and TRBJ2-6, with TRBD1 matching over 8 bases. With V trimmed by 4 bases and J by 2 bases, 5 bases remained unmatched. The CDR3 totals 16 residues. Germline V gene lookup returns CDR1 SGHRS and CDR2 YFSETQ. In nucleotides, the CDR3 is TGCGCCAGCAGCCCACAGGGGGGCGCTGGGGCCAACGTCCTGACTTTC. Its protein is CASSPQGGAGANVLTF.

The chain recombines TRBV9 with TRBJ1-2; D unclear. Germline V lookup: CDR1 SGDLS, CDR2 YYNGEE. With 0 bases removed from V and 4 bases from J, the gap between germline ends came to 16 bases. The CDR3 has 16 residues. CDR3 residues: CASSVVSGETTYGYTF. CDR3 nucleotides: TGTGCCAGCAGCGTAGTGTCCGGGGAAACCACCTATGGCTACACCTTC.

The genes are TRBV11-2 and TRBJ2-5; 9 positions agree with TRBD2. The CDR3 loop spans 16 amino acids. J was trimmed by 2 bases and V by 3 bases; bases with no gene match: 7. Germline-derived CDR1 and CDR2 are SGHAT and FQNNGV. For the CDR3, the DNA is TGTGCCAGCAGCTTCCAAGCGGGAGGAGGGCAAGAGACCCAGTACTTC. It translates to CASSFQAGGGQETQYF. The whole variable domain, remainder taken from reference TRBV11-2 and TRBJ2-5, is EAGVAQSPRYKIIEKRQSVAFWCNPISGHATLYWYQQILGQGPKLLIQFQNNGVVDDSQLPKDRFSAERLKGVDSTLKIQPAKLEDSAVYLCASSFQAGGGQETQYFGPGTRLLVL.

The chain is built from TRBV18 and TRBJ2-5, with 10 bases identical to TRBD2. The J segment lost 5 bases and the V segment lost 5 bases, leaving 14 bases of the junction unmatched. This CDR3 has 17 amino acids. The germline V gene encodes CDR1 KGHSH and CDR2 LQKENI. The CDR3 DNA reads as TGTGCCAGCTCATCCGACTCCCCTGATAGCGGGAGGGAGACCCAGTACTTC. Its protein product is CASSSDSPDSGRETQYF.

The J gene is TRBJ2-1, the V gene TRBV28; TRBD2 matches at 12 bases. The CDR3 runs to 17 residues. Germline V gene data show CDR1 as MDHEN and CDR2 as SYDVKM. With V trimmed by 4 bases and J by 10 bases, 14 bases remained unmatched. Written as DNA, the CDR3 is TGTGCCAGCAGTTCACTAGCGGGAGGCCGGATCTCAGAGGAGCAGTTCTTC. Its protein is CASSSLAGGRISEEQFF.

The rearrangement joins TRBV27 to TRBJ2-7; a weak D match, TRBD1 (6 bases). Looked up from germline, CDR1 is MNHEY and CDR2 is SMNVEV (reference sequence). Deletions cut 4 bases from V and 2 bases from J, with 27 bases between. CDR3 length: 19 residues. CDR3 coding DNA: TGTGCCAGCAGTTCACAGGGAGTAAACAGGGCTAACCTACCCTACGAGCAGTACTTC. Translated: CASSSQGVNRANLPYEQYF.

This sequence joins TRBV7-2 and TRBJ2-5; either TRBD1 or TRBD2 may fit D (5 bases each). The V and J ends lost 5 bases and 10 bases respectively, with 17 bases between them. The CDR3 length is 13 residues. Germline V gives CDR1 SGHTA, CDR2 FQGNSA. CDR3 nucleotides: TGTGCCAGCAGCCCCTGGGACCTCGACAACCAGTACTTC. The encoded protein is CASSPWDLDNQYF.

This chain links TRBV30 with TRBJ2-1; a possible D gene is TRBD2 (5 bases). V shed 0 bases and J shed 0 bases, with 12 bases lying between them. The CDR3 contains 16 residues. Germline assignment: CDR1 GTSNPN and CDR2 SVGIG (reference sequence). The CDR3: CAWSVPGGGSYNEQFF. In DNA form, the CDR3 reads TGTGCCTGGAGTGTGCCCGGAGGTGGCTCCTACAATGAGCAGTTCTTC.

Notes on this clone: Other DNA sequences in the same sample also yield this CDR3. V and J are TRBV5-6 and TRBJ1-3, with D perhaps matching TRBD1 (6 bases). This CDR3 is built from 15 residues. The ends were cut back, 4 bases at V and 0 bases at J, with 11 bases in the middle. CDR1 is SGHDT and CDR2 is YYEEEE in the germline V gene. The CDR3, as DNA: TGTGCCAGCAGCCTCGACAGGCACTCTGGAAACACCATATATTTT. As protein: CASSLDRHSGNTIYF. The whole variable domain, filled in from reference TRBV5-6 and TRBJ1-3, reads DAGVTQSPTHLIKTRGQQVTLRCSPKSGHDTVSWYQQALGQGPQFIFQYYEEEERQRGNFPDRFSGHQFPNYSSELNVNALLLGDSALYLCASSLDRHSGNTIYFGEGSWLTVV.

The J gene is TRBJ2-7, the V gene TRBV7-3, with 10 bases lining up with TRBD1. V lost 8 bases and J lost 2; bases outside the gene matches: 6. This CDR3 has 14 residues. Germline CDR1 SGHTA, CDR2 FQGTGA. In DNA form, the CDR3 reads TGTGCCAGCGCCGTCGGGACAGGGGCCTACGAGCAGTACTTC. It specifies CASAVGTGAYEQYF. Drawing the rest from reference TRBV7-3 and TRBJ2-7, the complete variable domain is GAGVSQTPSNKVTEKGKYVELRCDPISGHTALYWYRQSLGQGPEFLIYFQGTGAADDSGLPNDRFFAVRPEGSVSTLKIQRTERGDSAVYLCASAVGTGAYEQYFGPGTRLTVT.

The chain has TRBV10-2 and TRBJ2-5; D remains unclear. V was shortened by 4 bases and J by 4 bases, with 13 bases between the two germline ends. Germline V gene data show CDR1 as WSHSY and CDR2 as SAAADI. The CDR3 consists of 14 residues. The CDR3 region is CASSVLRVGETQYF. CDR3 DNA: TGCGCCAGCAGTGTTTTGAGAGTTGGAGAGACCCAGTACTTC.

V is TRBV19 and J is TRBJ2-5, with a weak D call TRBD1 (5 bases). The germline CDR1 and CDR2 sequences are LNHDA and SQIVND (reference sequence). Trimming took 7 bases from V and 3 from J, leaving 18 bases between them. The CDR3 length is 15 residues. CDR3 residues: CASTQRGQGKETQYF. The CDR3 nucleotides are TGTGCCAGTACCCAACGAGGTCAGGGAAAAGAGACCCAGTACTTC.

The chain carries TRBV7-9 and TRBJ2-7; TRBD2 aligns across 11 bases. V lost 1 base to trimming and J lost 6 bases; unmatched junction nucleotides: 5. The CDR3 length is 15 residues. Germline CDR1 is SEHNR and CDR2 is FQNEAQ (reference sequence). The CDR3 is CASSLVSGRAAEQYF. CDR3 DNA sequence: TGTGCCAGCAGCTTAGTTAGCGGGAGGGCTGCCGAGCAGTACTTC.